This note documents a single T cell receptor (beta chain) sequence. The data were taken from a study of immune evolution from preneoplasia to lung adenocarcinoma. TCRdb keeps only in-frame clones here, not all; method: immunoSEQ multiplex PCR. The sample has around 8,200 clones, about 80% seen once; the top ten hold 2.5% to 3.5%. CDR1 MDHEN and CDR2 SYDVKM come from the germline V gene. Between the trimmed V and J ends, which lost 6 bases and 4 bases, there was a span of 15 bases. The CDR3 is 14 residues long. This rearrangement joins TRBV28 to TRBJ1-2; possibly TRBD1 for D (6 bases). The sequence derives from a person in their 70s with lung adenocarcinoma. The sample consisted of FFPE minimally invasive lung adenocarcinoma tissue. In DNA form, the CDR3 reads TGTGCCAGCAGGGGTCAGGGGCGGACCTATGGCTACACCTTC. This encodes CASRGQGRTYGYTF.